Below, one TCR beta chain is given with its context. What it binds is unknown. The sample is drawn from a study of response to subunit inactivated influenza vaccine. Whole-study findings and limits: That few new T cells are recruited by each seasonal influenza vaccination was the authors' suggestion.

MiXCR was run by TCRdb on the RT-PCR reads, yielding one entry per CDR3 protein. The sample consists of 170,000 or so distinct CDR3 sequences, roughly 10% of them appearing once. V lost 11 bases, J lost 3 bases, and 8 bases lay in between. CDR1 is SEHNR and CDR2 is FQNEAQ in the germline V gene (reference sequence). CDR3 length: 12 residues. The sequence came from a man aged 50 to 69 who received an inactivated influenza vaccine. The chain uses TRBV7-9 and TRBJ2-6; unclear D gene. Source: CD8+ T cells sorted from PBMCs, taken 23 to 25 months after vaccination. In DNA, the CDR3 is TGTGCCCAGCAGAGTGGGGCCAACGTCCTGACTTTC. Translated: CAQQSGANVLTF. Full variable domain (missing parts from reference TRBV7-9 and TRBJ2-6): DTGVSQNPRHKITKRGQNVTFRCDPISEHNRLYWYRQTLGQGPEFLTYFQNEAQLEKSRLLSDRFSAERPKGSFSTLEIQRTEQGDSAMYLCAQQSGANVLTFGAGSRLTVL.